The rows below give T cell receptor beta chains drawn from one sample of a study of cytomegalovirus exposure and HLA in healthy donors. Generated by immunoSEQ multiplex PCR, the TCRdb table keeps only in-frame clones and is missing some. The table has about 180,000 clones, under 90% seen once. Sequencing was performed on PBMCs. Receptors were obtained from a man younger than 45 in good health and CMV-seropositive. The CDR3 runs from the conserved cysteine through the conserved F or W. The D gene is left open where the match is weak. Clone size is stated in some rows and not others, as once, few, many or a class when expanded.

>TRBV27|.|TRBD2|TRBJ2-1
TGTGCCAGCAGTCCGGGACTAGCGGGGCAGTTCTTC
CASSPGLAGQFF
>TRBV23-1|.|TRBD1|TRBJ2-7
TGCGCCAGCAGTCAACTCCCGCGGCGGACAGGGGTCCACGAGCAGTACTTC
CASSQLPRRTGVHEQYF
>TRBV7-6|.|.|TRBJ2-5
TGTGCCAGCAGCATCCACCCGGGTGAGACCCAGTACTTC
CASSIHPGETQYF
>TRBV6-1|.|.|TRBJ1-2
TGTGCCAGCACGGCAGGGCGTACTAACTATGGCTACACCTTC
CASTAGRTNYGYTF
>TRBV5-1|once|TRBD2|TRBJ2-7
TGCGCCAGCAGCCAAGCGGGGTCGCACTCCTACGAGCAGTACTTC
CASSQAGSHSYEQYF
>TRBV30|.|TRBD1|TRBJ1-5
TGTGCCTGGAGCTTGGGACAGGGGAGTCAGCCCCAGCATTTT
CAWSLGQGSQPQHF
>TRBV6-1|few|TRBD1|TRBJ2-5
TGTGCCAGCAGACGGACAGGGATCCAAGAGACCCAGTACTTC
CASRRTGIQETQYF
>TRBV7-2|.|.|TRBJ1-1
TGTGCCAGCAGTTGGACGGGGTTTGGGACTGAAGCTTTCTTT
CASSWTGFGTEAFF
>TRBV6-6|once|TRBD1|TRBJ1-3
TGTGCCAGCAGTACCAGGGGGTCCTCTGGAAACACCATATATTTT
CASSTRGSSGNTIYF
>TRBV27|few|TRBD2|TRBJ2-2
TGTGCCAGCAGTCGAGAACCGGGACTAGCGGGATCGGGGAACACCGGGGAGCTGTTTTTT
CASSREPGLAGSGNTGELFF
>TRBV5-1|.|TRBD2|TRBJ2-3
TGCGCCAGCAGCCCCGAGGGGCGGGGGAGCACAGATACGCAGTATTTT
CASSPEGRGSTDTQYF
>TRBV19|.|.|TRBJ1-3
TGTGCCAGTAGTATGGGGGACATCGGAAACACCATATATTTT
CASSMGDIGNTIYF
>TRBV19|.|.|TRBJ2-7
TGTGCCAGTAGTATTTCACAGGGCGGGTACGAGCAGTACTTC
CASSISQGGYEQYF
>TRBV6-6|once|.|TRBJ1-2
TGTGCCAGCAGCGGAGGGCCCGGCGAGGTTTATGGCTACACCTTC
CASSGGPGEVYGYTF
>TRBV28|.|TRBD2|TRBJ2-7
TGTGCCAGCAGTCCCCCCAGGGGCTCTAGCGGGACCTACGAGCAGTACTTC
CASSPPRGSSGTYEQYF
>TRBV9|.|TRBD1|TRBJ1-1
TGTGCCAGCAGCGGCCTCGACAGGGACACTGAAGCTTTCTTT
CASSGLDRDTEAFF
>TRBV30|few|TRBD2|TRBJ2-1
TGTGCCTGGAGCGGGGCTAGCGGGAGCTACAATGAGCAGTTCTTC
CAWSGASGSYNEQFF
>TRBV6-5|.|TRBD1|TRBJ2-7
TGTGCCAGCAGTTACTCGATGCCAGGGGGCGTCGAGCAGTACTTC
CASSYSMPGGVEQYF
>TRBV11-3|.|.|TRBJ2-1
TGTGCCAGCAGCCTTCGACCCGGGACAGAGCAGTTCTTC
CASSLRPGTEQFF
>TRBV5-1|.|TRBD2|TRBJ2-1
TGCGCCAGCAGCTTGGTAGCGGGGTCCAATGAGCAGTTCTTC
CASSLVAGSNEQFF
>TRBV30|.|.|TRBJ2-7
TGTGCCTGGAGTGTCGGGGCGGGGGAGCAGTACTTC
CAWSVGAGEQYF
>TRBV18|.|TRBD1|TRBJ1-2
TGTGCCAGCTCACCGATCGACAGGGACTATGGCTACACCTTC
CASSPIDRDYGYTF
>TRBV4-2|few|TRBD2|TRBJ2-1
TGTGCCAGCAGCCAAGGAGGGAGGGAGAGCAATGAGCAGTTCTTC
CASSQGGRESNEQFF
>TRBV5-5|.|.|TRBJ2-2
TGTGCCAGCAGCTTGTCGGGGGCGAACACCGGGGAGCTGTTTTTT
CASSLSGANTGELFF
>TRBV4-1|.|.|TRBJ2-7
TGCGCCAGCAGCCAAGGCAGCGCTGGGTCCTACGAGCAGTACTTC
CASSQGSAGSYEQYF
>TRBV4-3|.|.|TRBJ2-6
TGCGCCAGCAGCCAAGGCCCGTCGAGAGCTGGGGCCAACGTCCTGACTTTC
CASSQGPSRAGANVLTF
>TRBV28|.|.|TRBJ1-1
TGTGCCAGCAGAAATACAAGGGGCACTGAAGCTTTCTTT
CASRNTRGTEAFF
>TRBV19|.|.|TRBJ2-7
TGTGCCAGTAGTATAGGAGATGACAGAGGCTACGAGCAGTACTTC
CASSIGDDRGYEQYF
>TRBV6-1|.|TRBD2|TRBJ2-1
TGTGCCAGCCGGGGACTAGCGGGGACCTACAATGAGCAGTTCTTC
CASRGLAGTYNEQFF
>TRBV27|.|TRBD1|TRBJ2-2
TGTGCCAGCAGTTTATCTCAAATCCGGACAGGGAACACCGGGGAGCTGTTTTTT
CASSLSQIRTGNTGELFF
>TRBV6-5|.|TRBD2|TRBJ2-7
TGTGCCAGCAGTGGTCGAGGAGCGGGGAGCTACGAGCAGTACTTC
CASSGRGAGSYEQYF
>TRBV5-1|.|.|TRBJ2-7
TGCGCCAGCAGCTTGGACAGGCGGGACGTGATTTACGAGCAGTACTTC
CASSLDRRDVIYEQYF
>TRBV7-2|.|TRBD1|TRBJ2-7
TGTGCCAGCAGCTTCCCCTTATCGGGACAGGACTACGAGCAGTACTTC
CASSFPLSGQDYEQYF
>TRBV9|.|TRBD1|TRBJ1-3
TGTGCCAGCAGCGTGGAGACAGGGTCTGGAAACACCATATATTTT
CASSVETGSGNTIYF
>TRBV7-2|few|.|TRBJ1-4
TGTGCCAGCAGCTCGACAGCTCTAGGCGGTGAAAAACTGTTTTTT
CASSSTALGGEKLFF
>TRBV5-1|few|TRBD2|TRBJ2-4
TGCGCCAGCAGCCCGAGGACTAGCGGGGAAAACATTCAGTACTTC
CASSPRTSGENIQYF
>TRBV12-1|.|.|TRBJ1-1
TGTGCCAGCAGCTGCGCCGGAGGGGGCTGTGTGGACACTGAAGCTTTCTTT
CASSCAGGGCVDTEAFF
>TRBV14|.|TRBD1|TRBJ1-1
TGTGCCAGCAGCAAAGGACAGGGTGGGACTGAAGCTTTCTTT
CASSKGQGGTEAFF
>TRBV6-1|.|TRBD2|TRBJ2-3
TGTGCCAGCAGGGCTAGCGGGGGCACAGATACGCAGTATTTT
CASRASGGTDTQYF
>TRBV19|.|.|TRBJ1-5
TGTGCCAGTAGTATAGACACAGGAAACAAATATAGCAATCAGCCCCAGCATTTT
CASSIDTGNKYSNQPQHF
>TRBV18|.|.|TRBJ2-7
TGTGCCAGCTCACCAGTTCCCTACGAGCAGTACTTC
CASSPVPYEQYF
>TRBV9|.|.|TRBJ2-7
TGTGCCAGCAGCGTAGATAATTCAGGGACCTACGAGCAGTACTTC
CASSVDNSGTYEQYF
>TRBV9|.|.|TRBJ1-5
TGTGCCAGCAGCGCCTTTGATAACGGTCAGCCCCAGCATTTT
CASSAFDNGQPQHF
>TRBV6-1|.|TRBD1|TRBJ1-2
TGTGCCAGCACGAGGACAGGGAACAACTATGGCTACACCTTC
CASTRTGNNYGYTF